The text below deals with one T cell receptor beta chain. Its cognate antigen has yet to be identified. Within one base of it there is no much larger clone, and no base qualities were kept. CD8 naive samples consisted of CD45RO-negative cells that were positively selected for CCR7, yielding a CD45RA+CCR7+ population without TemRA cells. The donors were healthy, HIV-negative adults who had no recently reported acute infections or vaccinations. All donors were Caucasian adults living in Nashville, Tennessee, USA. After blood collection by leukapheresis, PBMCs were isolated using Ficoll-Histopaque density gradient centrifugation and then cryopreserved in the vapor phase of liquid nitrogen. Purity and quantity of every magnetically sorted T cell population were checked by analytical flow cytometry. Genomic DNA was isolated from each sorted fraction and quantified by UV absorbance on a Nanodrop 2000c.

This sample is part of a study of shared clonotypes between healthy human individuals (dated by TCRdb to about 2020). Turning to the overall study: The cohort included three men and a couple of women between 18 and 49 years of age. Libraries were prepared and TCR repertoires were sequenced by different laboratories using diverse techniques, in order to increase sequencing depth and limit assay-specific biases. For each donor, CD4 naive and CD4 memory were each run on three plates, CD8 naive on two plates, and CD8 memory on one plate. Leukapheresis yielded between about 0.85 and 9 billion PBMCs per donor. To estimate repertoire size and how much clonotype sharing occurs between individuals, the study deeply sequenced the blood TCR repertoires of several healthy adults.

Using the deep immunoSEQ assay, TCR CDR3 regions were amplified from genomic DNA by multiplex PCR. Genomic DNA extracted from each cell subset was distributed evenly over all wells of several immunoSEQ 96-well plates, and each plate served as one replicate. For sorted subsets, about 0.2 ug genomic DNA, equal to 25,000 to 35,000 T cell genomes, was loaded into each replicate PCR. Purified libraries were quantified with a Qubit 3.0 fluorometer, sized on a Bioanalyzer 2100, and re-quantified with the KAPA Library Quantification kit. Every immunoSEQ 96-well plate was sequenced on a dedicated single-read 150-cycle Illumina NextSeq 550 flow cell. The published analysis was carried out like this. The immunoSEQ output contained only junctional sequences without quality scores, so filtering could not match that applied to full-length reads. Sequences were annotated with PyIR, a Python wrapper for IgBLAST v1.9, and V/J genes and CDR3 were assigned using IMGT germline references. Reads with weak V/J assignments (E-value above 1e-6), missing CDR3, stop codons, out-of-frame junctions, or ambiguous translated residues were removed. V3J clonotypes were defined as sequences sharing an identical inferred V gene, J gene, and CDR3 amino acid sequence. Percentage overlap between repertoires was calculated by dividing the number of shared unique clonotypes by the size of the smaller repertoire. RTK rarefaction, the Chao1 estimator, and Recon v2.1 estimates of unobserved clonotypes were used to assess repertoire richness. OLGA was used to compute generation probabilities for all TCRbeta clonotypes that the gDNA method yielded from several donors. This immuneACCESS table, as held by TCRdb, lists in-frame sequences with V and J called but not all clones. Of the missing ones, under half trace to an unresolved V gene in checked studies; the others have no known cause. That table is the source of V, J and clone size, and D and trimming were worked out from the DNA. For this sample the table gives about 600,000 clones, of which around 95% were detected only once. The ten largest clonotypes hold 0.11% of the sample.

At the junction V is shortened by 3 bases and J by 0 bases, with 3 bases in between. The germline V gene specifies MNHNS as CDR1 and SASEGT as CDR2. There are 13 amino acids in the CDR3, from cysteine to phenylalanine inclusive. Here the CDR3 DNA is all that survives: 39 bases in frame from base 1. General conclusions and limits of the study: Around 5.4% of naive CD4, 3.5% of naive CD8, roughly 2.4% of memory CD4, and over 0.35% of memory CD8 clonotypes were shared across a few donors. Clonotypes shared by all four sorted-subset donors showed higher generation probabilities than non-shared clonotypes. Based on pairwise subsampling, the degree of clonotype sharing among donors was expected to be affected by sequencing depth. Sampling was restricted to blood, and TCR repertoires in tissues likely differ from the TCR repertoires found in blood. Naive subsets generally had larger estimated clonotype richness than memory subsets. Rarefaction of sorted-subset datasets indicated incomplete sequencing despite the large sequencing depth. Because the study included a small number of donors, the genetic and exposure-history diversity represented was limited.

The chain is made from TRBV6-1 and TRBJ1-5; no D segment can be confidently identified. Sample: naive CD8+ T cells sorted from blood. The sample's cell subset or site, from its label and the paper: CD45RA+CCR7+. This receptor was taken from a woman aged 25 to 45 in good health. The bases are TGTGCCAGCAGTGATAATAGCAATCAGCCCCAGCATTTT. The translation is CASSDNSNQPQHF.